This paragraph covers one TCR beta chain sequence. These data are taken from a study of T cells in Graves' hyperthyroidism and ophthalmopathy. Germline values: CDR1 ENHRY, CDR2 SYGVKD. The CDR3 has 15 residues. V shed 3 bases and J 5 bases; nucleotides not matched to a gene: 9. Template material for amplifying TCR beta CDR3 regions consisted of RNA transcripts. A first-round RT-PCR of the TCR CDR3 used the HTBI primer set. TCRdb reprocessed the multiplex PCR reads with MiXCR, giving one entry per CDR3 protein. Of 550,000 to 700,000 distinct CDR3 sequences listed, 46% are singletons. The chain carries TRBV10-3 and TRBJ2-5; TRBD1 matches 7 bases. This sequence was found in an adult woman with Graves' disease, either hyperthyroidism or ophthalmopathy (not recorded which). The sequenced sample consisted of peripheral blood or thyroid tissue (not recorded which). DNA of the CDR3: TGTGCCATCAGTGAAGACCAGGGGGTGATGGAGACCCAGTACTTC. Encoded protein: CAISEDQGVMETQYF.